This TCR beta chain was captured in a study of T cell responses to AZD1222 COVID-19 vaccine. Comments on this clone: Antigen: not known.

Second-dose intervals near 4 or 12 weeks were combined. The CDR3 runs to 13 residues. Trimming stripped 2 bases from V and 1 base from J, with 6 bases between. Study-wide findings and caveats: Seropositivity was recorded at baseline in only six AZD1222 recipients.

Profiled with immunoSEQ multiplex PCR; TCRdb holds only in-frame clones, not every one. The sample has 150,000 to 200,000 clones; around 90% are singletons. The sequence derives from an adult who received the AZD1222 COVID-19 vaccine. Sequencing was performed on peripheral blood, taken 28 days after the second AZD1222 dose. This sequence joins TRBV12-3 or TRBV12-4 and TRBJ2-7; D not certain. The CDR3: CASSLKRSYEQYF. The DNA for the CDR3 is TGTGCCAGCAGTTTAAAACGATCCTACGAGCAGTACTTC.